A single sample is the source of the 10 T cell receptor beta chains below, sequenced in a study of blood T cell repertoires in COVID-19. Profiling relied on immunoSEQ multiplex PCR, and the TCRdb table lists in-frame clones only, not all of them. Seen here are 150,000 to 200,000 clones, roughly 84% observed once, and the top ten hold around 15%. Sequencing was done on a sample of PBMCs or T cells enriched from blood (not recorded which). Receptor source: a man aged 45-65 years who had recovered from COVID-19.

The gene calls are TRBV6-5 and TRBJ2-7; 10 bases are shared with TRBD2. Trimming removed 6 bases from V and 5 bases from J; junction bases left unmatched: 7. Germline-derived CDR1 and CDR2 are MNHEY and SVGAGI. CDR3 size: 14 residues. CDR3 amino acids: CASRTAGGPHEQYF. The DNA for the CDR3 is TGTGCCAGCAGGACAGCGGGGGGGCCCCACGAGCAGTACTTC.

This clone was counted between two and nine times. Here the CDR3 reads CASSPGQTGSRTDTQYF. In DNA, the CDR3 is TGTGCCAGCAGCCCGGGACAAACAGGGTCCCGCACAGATACGCAGTATTTT. V is TRBV7-9 and J is TRBJ2-3, with a tentative D call TRBD1 (6 bases). The CDR3 runs to 17 residues. The germline gives CDR1 SEHNR, CDR2 FQNEAQ (reference sequence). V gave up 5 bases and J gave up 1 base, with 19 bases separating them.

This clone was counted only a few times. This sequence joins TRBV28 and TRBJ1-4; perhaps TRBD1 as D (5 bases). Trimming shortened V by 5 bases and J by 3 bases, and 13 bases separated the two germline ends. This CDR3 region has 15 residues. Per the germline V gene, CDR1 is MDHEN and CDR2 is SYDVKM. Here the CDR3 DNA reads TGTGCCAGCAGTCTCTACCGGGGGTCTAATGAAAAACTGTTTTTT. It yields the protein CASSLYRGSNEKLFF.

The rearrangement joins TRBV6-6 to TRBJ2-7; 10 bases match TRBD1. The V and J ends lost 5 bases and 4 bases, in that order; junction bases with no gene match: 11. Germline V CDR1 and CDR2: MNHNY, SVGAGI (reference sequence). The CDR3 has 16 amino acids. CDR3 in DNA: TGTGCCAGCAGTCAACTCCGGGACAGGGGTAAATACGAGCAGTACTTC. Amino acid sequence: CASSQLRDRGKYEQYF.

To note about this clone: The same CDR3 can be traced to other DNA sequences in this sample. CDR3 in amino acids: CASSETGSYGYTF. As DNA, the CDR3 is TGTGCCAGCAGCGAGACAGGGAGCTATGGCTACACCTTC. The chain joins TRBV2 to TRBJ1-2, with 7 bases that match TRBD1. Germline V CDR1 and CDR2: SNHLY, FYNNEI. V was pared by 6 bases and J by 4 bases, with 5 bases of the junction left unmatched. There are 13 residues in the CDR3.

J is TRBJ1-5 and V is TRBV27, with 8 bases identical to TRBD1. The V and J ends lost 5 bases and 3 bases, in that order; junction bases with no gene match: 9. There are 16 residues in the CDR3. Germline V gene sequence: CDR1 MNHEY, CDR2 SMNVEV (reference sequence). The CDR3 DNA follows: TGTGCCAGCAGTCCAAGGACAGGGAATTTCAATCAGCCCCAGCATTTT. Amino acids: CASSPRTGNFNQPQHF.

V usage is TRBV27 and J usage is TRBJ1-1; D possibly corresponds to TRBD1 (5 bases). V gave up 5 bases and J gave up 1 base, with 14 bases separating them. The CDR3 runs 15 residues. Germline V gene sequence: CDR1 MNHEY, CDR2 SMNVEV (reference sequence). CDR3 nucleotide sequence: TGTGCCAGCAGTGCGGGGGGGATTGCGAACACTGAAGCTTTCTTT. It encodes CASSAGGIANTEAFF.

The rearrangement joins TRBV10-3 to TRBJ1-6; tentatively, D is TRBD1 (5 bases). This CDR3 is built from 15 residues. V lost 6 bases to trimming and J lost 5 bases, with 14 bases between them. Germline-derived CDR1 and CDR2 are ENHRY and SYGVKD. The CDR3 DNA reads TGTGCCATCAGGGGATCGACAGCAGATAATTCACCCCTCCACTTT. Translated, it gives CAIRGSTADNSPLHF.

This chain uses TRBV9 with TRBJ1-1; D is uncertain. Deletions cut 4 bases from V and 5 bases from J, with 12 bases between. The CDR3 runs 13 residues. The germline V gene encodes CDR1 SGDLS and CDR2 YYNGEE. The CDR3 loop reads CASSPHSLTEAFF. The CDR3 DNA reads TGTGCCAGCAGCCCCCACAGTCTTACTGAAGCTTTCTTT.

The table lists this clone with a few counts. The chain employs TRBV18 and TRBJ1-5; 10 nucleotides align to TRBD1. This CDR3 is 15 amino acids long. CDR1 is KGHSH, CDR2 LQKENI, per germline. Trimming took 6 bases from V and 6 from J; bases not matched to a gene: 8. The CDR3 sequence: CASSPGTGVVQPQHF. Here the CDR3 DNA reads TGTGCCAGCTCCCCCGGGACAGGGGTAGTTCAGCCCCAGCATTTT.